A single sample is the source of the 8 T cell receptor beta chains below, sequenced in a study of blood T cell repertoires in COVID-19. Using immunoSEQ multiplex PCR, the repertoire was profiled, and TCRdb retains in-frame clones only, with some absent. The table records 120,000 or so clones, more than 60% of them present only once. The material sequenced was peripheral blood. All receptors derive from a woman in her seventies with acute or convalescent COVID-19.

This clone was counted between two and nine times. The rearrangement links TRBV5-6 to TRBJ1-2; tentative D call: TRBD1 (5 bases). Per germline, CDR1 SGHDT and CDR2 YYEEEE. There are 16 residues in the CDR3. V was trimmed by 4 bases and J by 0 bases, leaving 16 bases between them. The CDR3 reads CASSPAGGGANYGYTF. The CDR3 DNA sequence: TGTGCCAGCAGCCCTGCTGGGGGGGGAGCTAACTATGGCTACACCTTC.

The rearrangement links TRBV7-2 to TRBJ2-7; D is undetermined. This CDR3 is 13 amino acids long. The V end lost 4 bases, the J end lost 5 bases, and 12 bases lay between the germline ends. CDR1 and CDR2 from the germline V gene are SGHTA and FQGNSA. CDR3 sequence: CASSSPDVDEQYF. In nucleotides, the CDR3 is TGTGCCAGCAGCTCCCCCGATGTAGACGAGCAGTACTTC.

As DNA, the CDR3 is TGCAGCGTTGAGGCTAGCGGGGGGGCGGAGCAGTTCTTC. This sequence encodes CSVEASGGAEQFF. The rearrangement joins TRBV29-1 to TRBJ2-1; 12 bases align to TRBD2. Trimming cost V 3 bases and J 10 bases; bases outside gene matches: 4. Germline lookup yields CDR1 SQVTM and CDR2 ANQGSEA. This CDR3 has 13 amino acids.

The chain joins TRBV19 to TRBJ2-7; 8 bases map to TRBD2. V lost 6 bases and J lost 1; bases outside the gene matches: 11. This CDR3 comprises 16 residues. Germline CDR1 reads LNHDA; CDR2 reads SQIVND (reference sequence). Here the CDR3 DNA reads TGTGCCAGTAGCCCTAGAGGACTAGCCTTATCCTACGAGCAGTACTTC. This encodes CASSPRGLALSYEQYF.

The chain combines TRBV3-1 (or the pseudogene TRBV3-2) with TRBJ1-2; perhaps TRBD1 as D (5 bases). The germline V gene has CDR1 LGHDT and CDR2 YNNKEL (reference sequence). Trimming left V 4 bases short and J 4 bases short, with 22 bases between. The CDR3 has 17 residues. CDR3 bases: TGTGCCAGCAGCCGCGGAACATCAGGATCCGGGGGCTATGGCTACACCTTC. It is translated as CASSRGTSGSGGYGYTF.

This chain connects TRBV10-2 to TRBJ1-1; no firm D call. Germline V gene sequence: CDR1 WSHSY, CDR2 SAAADI. This CDR3 region has 13 residues. The V and J ends lost 6 bases and 4 bases respectively, with 12 bases between them. The CDR3 coding sequence is TGCGCCAGCAGGGGAGGAGGGAGCACTGAAGCTTTCTTT. Translated, it gives CASRGGGSTEAFF.

This sequence joins TRBV5-1 and TRBJ2-2; weak D call: TRBD2 (6 bases). CDR1 and CDR2 (germline): SGHRS, YFSETQ. The V and J ends lost 2 bases and 7 bases respectively, with 18 bases between them. CDR3 length: 16 amino acids. The CDR3 protein is CASSLANRERGGELFF. The CDR3 DNA follows: TGCGCCAGCAGCTTAGCTAACCGGGAGAGGGGCGGGGAGCTGTTTTTT. Filled out from reference TRBV5-1 and TRBJ2-2, the complete variable domain reads KAGVTQTPRYLIKTRGQQVTLSCSPISGHRSVSWYQQTPGQGLQFLFEYFSETQRNKGNFPGRFSGRQFSNSRSEMNVSTLELGDSALYLCASSLANRERGGELFFGEGSRLTVL.

This chain connects TRBV19 to TRBJ2-2; 10 positions agree with TRBD1. Germline values: CDR1 LNHDA, CDR2 SQIVND (reference sequence). The CDR3 is 17 residues long. With V trimmed by 4 bases and J by 2 bases, 7 bases remained unmatched. CDR3 bases: TGTGCCAGTAGTACTCCGGGACAGGGGCCAAACACCGGGGAGCTGTTTTTT. Amino acid sequence: CASSTPGQGPNTGELFF.